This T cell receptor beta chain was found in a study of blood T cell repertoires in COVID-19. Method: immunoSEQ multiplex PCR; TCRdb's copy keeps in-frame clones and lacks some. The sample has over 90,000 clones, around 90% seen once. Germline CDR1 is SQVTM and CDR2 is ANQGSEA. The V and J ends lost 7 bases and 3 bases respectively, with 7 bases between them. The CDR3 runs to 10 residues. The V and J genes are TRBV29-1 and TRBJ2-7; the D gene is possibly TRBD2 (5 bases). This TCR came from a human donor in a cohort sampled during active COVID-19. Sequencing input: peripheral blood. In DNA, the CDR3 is TGCAGCGCCCGGGACTACGAGCAGTACTTC. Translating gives CSARDYEQYF.